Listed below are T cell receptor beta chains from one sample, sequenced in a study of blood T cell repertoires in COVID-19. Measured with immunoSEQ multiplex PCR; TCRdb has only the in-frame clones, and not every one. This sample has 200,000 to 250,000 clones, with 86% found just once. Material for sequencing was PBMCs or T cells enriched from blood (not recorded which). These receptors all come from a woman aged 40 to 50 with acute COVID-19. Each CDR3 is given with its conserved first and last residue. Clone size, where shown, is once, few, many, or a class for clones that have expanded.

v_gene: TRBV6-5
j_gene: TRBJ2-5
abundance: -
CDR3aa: CASSYYGTQETQYF

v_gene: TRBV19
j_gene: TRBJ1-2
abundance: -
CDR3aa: CASTPAGTGGRERGYTF

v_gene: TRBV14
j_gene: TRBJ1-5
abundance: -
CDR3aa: CASSQQGGGQPQHF

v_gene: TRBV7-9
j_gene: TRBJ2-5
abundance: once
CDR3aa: CASSLRLQETQYF

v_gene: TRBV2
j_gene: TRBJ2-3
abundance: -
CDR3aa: CASLGGGTDTQYF

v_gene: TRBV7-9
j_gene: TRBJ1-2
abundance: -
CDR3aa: CASARGQLPNYGYTF

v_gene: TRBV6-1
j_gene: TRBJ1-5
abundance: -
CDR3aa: CASSERAGYQPQHF

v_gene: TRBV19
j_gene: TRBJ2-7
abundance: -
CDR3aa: CASSKRTESYEQYF

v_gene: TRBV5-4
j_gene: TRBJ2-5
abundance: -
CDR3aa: CASSVAPTPSGETQYF

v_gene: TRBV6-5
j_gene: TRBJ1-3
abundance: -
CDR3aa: CASRDRDFGNTIYF

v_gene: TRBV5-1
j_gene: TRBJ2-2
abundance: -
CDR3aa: CASSVMYAGATTGELFF

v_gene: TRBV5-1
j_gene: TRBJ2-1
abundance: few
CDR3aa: CASSPGGAGYNEQFF

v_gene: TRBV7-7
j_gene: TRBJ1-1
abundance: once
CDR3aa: CASSSSHGAEAFF

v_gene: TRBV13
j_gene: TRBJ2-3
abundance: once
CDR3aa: CASTSRITSTDTQYF

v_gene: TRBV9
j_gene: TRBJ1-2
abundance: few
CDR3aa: CASSVAGTAEGGYTF

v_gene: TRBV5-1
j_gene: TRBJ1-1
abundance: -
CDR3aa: CASSLAGQGSGAFF

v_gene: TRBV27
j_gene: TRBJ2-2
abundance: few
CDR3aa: CASSFSSGELFF

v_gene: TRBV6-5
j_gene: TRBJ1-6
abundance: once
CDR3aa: CASNFRDSPLHF

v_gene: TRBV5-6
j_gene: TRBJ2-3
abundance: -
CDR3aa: CASSSGQGTDTQYF

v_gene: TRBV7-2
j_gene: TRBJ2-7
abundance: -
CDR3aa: CASSLKAGDSYEQYF

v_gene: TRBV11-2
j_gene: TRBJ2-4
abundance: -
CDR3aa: CASSFQTKNIQYF

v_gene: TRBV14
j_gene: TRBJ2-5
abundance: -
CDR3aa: CASSQQGAKQETQYF

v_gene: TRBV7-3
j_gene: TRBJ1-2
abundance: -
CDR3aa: CASSLDTVLIYTF

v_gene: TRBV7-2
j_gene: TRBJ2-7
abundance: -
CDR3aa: CASSLAALAGTYEQYF

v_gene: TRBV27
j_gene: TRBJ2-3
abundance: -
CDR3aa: CASSSITGTGLRADTQYF

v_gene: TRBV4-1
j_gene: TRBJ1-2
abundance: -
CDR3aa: CASRRVGANYGYTF

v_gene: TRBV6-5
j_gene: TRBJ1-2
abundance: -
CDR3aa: CASRRDRAYGYTF

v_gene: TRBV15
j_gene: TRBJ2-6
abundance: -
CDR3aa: CATSGGQGSGANVLTF

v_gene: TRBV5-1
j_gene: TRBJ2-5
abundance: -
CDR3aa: CASSPEQETQYF

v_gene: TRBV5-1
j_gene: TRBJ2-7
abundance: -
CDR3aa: CASSLVSSGGAEVYEQYF

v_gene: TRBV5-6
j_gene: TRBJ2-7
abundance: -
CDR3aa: CASSLLSPGIDEQYF

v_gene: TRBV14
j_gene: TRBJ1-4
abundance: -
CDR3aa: CASSQAPLGKLFF

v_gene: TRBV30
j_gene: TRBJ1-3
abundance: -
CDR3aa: CAWRPVQFSSGNTIYF

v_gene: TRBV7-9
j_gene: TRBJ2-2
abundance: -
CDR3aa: CASRIGGASTGELFF

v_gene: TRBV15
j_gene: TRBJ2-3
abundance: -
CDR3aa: CATSIKQGSPQDTQYF

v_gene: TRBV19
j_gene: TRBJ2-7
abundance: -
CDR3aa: CASRRLAGDYEQYF

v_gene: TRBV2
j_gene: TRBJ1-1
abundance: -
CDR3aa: CGGSGKATEAFF

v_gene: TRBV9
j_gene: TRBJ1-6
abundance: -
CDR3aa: CASSVAQGAPLHF

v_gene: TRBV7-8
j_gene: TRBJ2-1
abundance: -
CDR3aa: CASSTETGGPINEQFF

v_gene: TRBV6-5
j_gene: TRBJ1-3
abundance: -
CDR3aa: CASSYGTGAGNTIYF

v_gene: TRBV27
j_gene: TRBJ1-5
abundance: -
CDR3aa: CASREGGNQPQHF

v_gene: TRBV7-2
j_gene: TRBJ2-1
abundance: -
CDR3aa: CASSRGASYNEQFF

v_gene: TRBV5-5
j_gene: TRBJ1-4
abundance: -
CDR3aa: CASSFFVGQGVTNEKLFF

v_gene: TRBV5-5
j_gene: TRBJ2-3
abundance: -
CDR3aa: CASSRLAGVGDTQYF

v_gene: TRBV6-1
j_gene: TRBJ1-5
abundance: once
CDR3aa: CASSEPGGRNQPQHF

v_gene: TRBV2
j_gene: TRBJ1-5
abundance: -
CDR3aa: CASRTGSNQPQHF

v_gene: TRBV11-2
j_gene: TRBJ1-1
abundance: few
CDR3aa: CASSLGQGWGTTEAFF

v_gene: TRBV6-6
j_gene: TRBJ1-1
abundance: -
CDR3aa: CASTISGADTEAFF

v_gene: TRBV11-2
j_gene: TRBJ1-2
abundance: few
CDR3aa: CASSHTGSAANYGYTF

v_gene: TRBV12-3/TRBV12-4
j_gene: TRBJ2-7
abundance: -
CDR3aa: CASSLQGYEQYF

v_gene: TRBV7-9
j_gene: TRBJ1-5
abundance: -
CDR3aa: CASSLDSSNQPQHF

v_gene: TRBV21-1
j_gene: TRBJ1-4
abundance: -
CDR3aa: CASSRTYRPTDEKLFF

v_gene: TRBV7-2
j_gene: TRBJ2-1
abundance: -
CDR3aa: CASSFYSGGVNEQFF

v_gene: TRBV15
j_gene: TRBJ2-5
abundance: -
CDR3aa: CATSTDRKETQYF